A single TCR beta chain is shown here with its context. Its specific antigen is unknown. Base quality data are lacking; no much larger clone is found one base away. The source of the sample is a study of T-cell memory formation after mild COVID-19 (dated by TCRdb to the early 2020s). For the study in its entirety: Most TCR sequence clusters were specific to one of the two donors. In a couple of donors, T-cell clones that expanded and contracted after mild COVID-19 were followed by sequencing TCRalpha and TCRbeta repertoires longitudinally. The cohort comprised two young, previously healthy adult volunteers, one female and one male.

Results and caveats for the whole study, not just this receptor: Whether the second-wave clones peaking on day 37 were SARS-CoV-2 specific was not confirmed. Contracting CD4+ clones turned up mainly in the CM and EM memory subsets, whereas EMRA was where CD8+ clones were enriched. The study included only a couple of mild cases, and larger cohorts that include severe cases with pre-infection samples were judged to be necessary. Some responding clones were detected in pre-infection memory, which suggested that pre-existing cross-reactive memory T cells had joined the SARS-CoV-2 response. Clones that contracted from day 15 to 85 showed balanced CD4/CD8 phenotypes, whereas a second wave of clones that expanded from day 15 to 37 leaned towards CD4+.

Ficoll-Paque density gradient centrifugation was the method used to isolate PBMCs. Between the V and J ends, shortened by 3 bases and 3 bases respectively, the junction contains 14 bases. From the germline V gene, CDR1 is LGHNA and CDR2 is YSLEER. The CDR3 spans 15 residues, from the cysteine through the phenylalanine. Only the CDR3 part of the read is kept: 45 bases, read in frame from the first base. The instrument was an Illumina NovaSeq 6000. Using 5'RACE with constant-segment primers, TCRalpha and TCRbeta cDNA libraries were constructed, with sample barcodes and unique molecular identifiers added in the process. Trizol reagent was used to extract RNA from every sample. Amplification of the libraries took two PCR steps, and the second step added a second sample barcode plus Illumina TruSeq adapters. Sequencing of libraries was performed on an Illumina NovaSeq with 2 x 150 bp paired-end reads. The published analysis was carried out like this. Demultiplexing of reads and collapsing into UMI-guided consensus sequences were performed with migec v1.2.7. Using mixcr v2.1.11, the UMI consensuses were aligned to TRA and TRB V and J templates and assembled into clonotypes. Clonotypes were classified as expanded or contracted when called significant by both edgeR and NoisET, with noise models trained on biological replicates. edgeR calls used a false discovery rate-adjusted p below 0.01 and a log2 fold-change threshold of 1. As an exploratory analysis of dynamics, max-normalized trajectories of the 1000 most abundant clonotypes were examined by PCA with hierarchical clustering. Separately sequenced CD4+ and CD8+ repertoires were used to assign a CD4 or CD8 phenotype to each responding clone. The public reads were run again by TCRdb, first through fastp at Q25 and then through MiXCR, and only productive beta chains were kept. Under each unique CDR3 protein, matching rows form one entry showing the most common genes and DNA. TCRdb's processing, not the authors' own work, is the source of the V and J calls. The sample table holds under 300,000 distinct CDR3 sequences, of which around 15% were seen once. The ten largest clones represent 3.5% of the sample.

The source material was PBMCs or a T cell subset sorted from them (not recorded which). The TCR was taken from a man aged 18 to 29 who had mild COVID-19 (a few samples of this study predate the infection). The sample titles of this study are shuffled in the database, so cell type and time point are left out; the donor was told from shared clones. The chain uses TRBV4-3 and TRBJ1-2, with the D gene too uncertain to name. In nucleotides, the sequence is TGCGCCAGCAGCCACAAGATTGACGGATACTATGGCTACACCTTC. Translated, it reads CASSHKIDGYYGYTF.